Following are 11 T cell receptor beta chains from one sample sequenced in a study of OX40 agonist ivuxolimab in advanced cancers. Data came from immunoSEQ multiplex PCR; TCRdb stores just in-frame clones and leaves some out. The sample consists of approximately 69,000 clones, around 94% of them appearing once. The sample here was CD4+ or CD8+ T cells sorted from blood, taken in a trial of the OX40 agonist ivuxolimab. The receptor set was obtained from an adult with an advanced solid tumor such as melanoma, head and neck, liver or kidney cancer.

The chain combines TRBV4-3 with TRBJ2-7; 8 nucleotides match TRBD2. CDR1 and CDR2 from the germline V gene are LGHNA and YSLEER. Trimming removed 4 bases from V and 2 bases from J; junction bases left unmatched: 10. The CDR3 covers 16 residues. The CDR3 coding sequence is TGCGCCAGCAGCCCAGGGGCGGGGGGACACACCTACGAGCAGTACTTC. Translating gives CASSPGAGGHTYEQYF.

The genes are TRBV4-2 and TRBJ1-5; TRBD1 aligns across 8 bases. The CDR3 is made up of 20 amino acids. CDR1 and CDR2 from the germline V gene are LGHNA and YNFKEQ. V lost 1 base to trimming and J lost 2 bases; unmatched junction nucleotides: 16. CDR3 protein: CASSQGLATGVLEGNQPQHF. The CDR3 coding sequence is TGTGCCAGCAGCCAAGGGTTGGCGACAGGGGTGTTGGAAGGCAATCAGCCCCAGCATTTT.

The gene calls are TRBV19 and TRBJ1-2; 7 bases map to TRBD1. The CDR3 loop spans 13 amino acids. The germline V gene has CDR1 LNHDA and CDR2 SQIVND (reference sequence). With 4 bases clipped from V and 8 bases from J, the junction kept 7 bases outside the gene matches. The CDR3: CASSRSQGGGYTF. CDR3 nucleotide sequence: TGTGCCAGTAGTAGGTCCCAGGGGGGCGGCTACACCTTC.

V gene TRBV6-6 combines with J gene TRBJ2-3; D is uncertain. Germline-derived CDR1 and CDR2 are MNHNY and SVGAGI (reference sequence). The CDR3 length is 12 residues. Trimming took 4 bases from V and 3 from J, leaving 5 bases between them. The CDR3: CASSSGTDTQYF. CDR3 nucleotides: TGTGCCAGCAGTTCAGGAACAGATACGCAGTATTTT.

The chain employs TRBV28 and TRBJ1-5; maybe TRBD1 (6 bases). With 2 bases removed from V and 5 bases from J, the gap between germline ends came to 13 bases. Germline CDR1 and CDR2: MDHEN and SYDVKM. The length of the CDR3 is 15 residues. Here the CDR3 reads CASSLTGARDQPQHF. Written as DNA, the CDR3 is TGTGCCAGCAGTTTAACGGGGGCCCGGGATCAGCCCCAGCATTTT.

The V call is TRBV5-5, the J call TRBJ2-5; 7 bases fit TRBD2. Trimming cost V 4 bases and J 4 bases; bases outside gene matches: 10. The germline V gene encodes CDR1 SGHKS and CDR2 YYEKEE (reference sequence). The CDR3 is 15 residues long. The CDR3 region has the DNA TGTGCCAGCAGCCACCCGGGGGGAAGCGGAGAGACCCAGTACTTC. This translates into CASSHPGGSGETQYF.

The rearrangement joins TRBV7-2 to TRBJ1-1; 9 bases match TRBD1. Germline CDR1 SGHTA, CDR2 FQGNSA. The length of the CDR3 is 16 residues. Trimming cost V 1 base and J 1 base; bases outside gene matches: 4. The CDR3: CASSLGTGEWNTEAFF. CDR3 DNA: TGTGCCAGCAGCTTAGGGACAGGGGAATGGAACACTGAAGCTTTCTTT.

The gene calls are TRBV5-5 and TRBJ2-7; a possible D gene is TRBD2 (7 bases). The CDR3 extends over 15 amino acids. The germline V and J ends were trimmed by 0 bases and 6 bases, with 16 bases remaining between them. Germline V lookup: CDR1 SGHKS, CDR2 YYEKEE (reference sequence). The CDR3 sequence is CASSLDRLGGREQYF. The CDR3 nucleotides are TGTGCCAGCAGCTTGGATAGGTTGGGGGGGCGCGAGCAGTACTTC.

The gene calls are TRBV7-9 and TRBJ2-3, with unresolved D. Trimming took 5 bases from V and 6 from J, leaving 9 bases between them. CDR1 and CDR2 (germline): SEHNR, FQNEAQ (reference sequence). The CDR3 is 12 residues long. CDR3 sequence (DNA): TGTGCCAGCAGCCCGATTTCGGATACGCAGTATTTT. Residues: CASSPISDTQYF.

The chain combines TRBV27 with TRBJ2-1, with no clear D. With 8 bases removed from V and 7 bases from J, the gap between germline ends came to 21 bases. CDR1 is MNHEY and CDR2 is SMNVEV in the germline V gene (reference sequence). The CDR3 spans 15 residues. The CDR3 nucleotides are TGTGCCAGCCTCCTCACCTGGAGTTCATCAAATGAGCAGTTCTTC. It encodes CASLLTWSSSNEQFF.

The chain links TRBV9 to TRBJ2-1, with D maybe TRBD2 (5 bases). This CDR3 comprises 15 residues. CDR1 is SGDLS and CDR2 is YYNGEE in the germline V gene. Trimming left V 0 bases short and J 4 bases short, with 11 bases between. The CDR3: CASSVGIATYNEQFF. The CDR3 DNA reads as TGTGCCAGCAGCGTAGGGATAGCGACATACAATGAGCAGTTCTTC.